This T cell receptor beta chain is drawn from a study of metastatic and nonmetastatic thyroid tumors (dated by TCRdb to the early 2020s). Background on the whole study: Repertoires from peripheral blood and from tumor or nodule tissue samples of malignant and benign thyroid patients were compared.

General study outcomes and caveats: In both blood and tumor samples, malignant tumors were reported to have significantly higher TCR beta diversity than benign nodules.

The germline V gene (reference sequence) gives CDR1 as SEHNR and CDR2 as FQNEAQ. From the cysteine up to the phenylalanine, the CDR3 has a length of 12 residues. The kept DNA is CDR3 alone, 36 bases in frame from the first base. The V and J ends are trimmed by 9 bases and 7 bases, leaving 12 bases between them. No patient had received any treatment before thyroid surgery. Patient clinical samples collected from 2012 to 2018 were retrospectively analysed using T-cell receptor beta sequencing. Ten or more counts support this clone. Its antigen is still unknown. Base-call qualities are not available, and no considerably larger clone is one nucleotide away. Receptor libraries were prepared by PCR. Sequenced using an Illumina HiSeq 4000. High-throughput sequencing was used to profile the TCR beta-chain CDR3 region of every patient. Per the authors' processing: A classifier to discriminate distant-metastatic papillary thyroid cancer patients was built from CDR3 differences across clinicopathological groups. To measure repertoire diversity the researchers used the Shannon index, while the Morisita-Horn index served to gauge how similar the tumor and blood repertoires were. TCRdb took the public reads, trimmed them with fastp at Q25, ran MiXCR for clone calling and kept in-frame beta chains. TCRdb's processing, not the authors', yielded these V and J calls. The sample has roughly 25,000 clones on record, more than 25% of them singletons. Of the sample, around 16% is held by the ten largest clones.

The TCR sequence derives from a male donor with papillary thyroid cancer or a benign thyroid nodule (not recorded which). Some clones in this sample may be carry-over from other donors' samples. The chain is encoded by TRBV7-9 joined to TRBJ1-4; too little of a D gene remains to name it. The sequenced sample consisted of blood. The base sequence is TGTGCCAGTTCGAACTTGGGTGAAAAACTGTTTTTT. This translates into CASSNLGEKLFF.